This T cell receptor (beta chain) was identified during a study of cytomegalovirus exposure and HLA in healthy donors. Researchers ran the PCR with 60 Vbeta and 13 Jbeta primers. Measured with immunoSEQ multiplex PCR; TCRdb has only the in-frame clones, and not every one. The data show 130,000 to 150,000 clones, 78% seen once. V gave up 4 bases and J gave up 7 bases, with 8 bases separating them. The CDR3 spans 12 residues. Germline V CDR1 and CDR2: SGHNT, YYREEE (reference sequence). The chain combines TRBV5-4 with TRBJ1-4, with D possibly matching TRBD1 (6 bases). The specimen sequenced was PBMCs. This sequence was found in a male donor in good health and CMV-seronegative. The CDR3 here is CASSPQGEKLFF. The CDR3 region has the DNA TGTGCCAGCAGCCCACAGGGTGAAAAACTGTTTTTT.